These 17 T cell receptor beta chains share one sample of origin, sequenced in a study of blood T cells in healthy people across ages (dated by TCRdb to the mid-2010s). The library was made by 5' RACE. The sequencing machine was an Illumina HiSeq 2500. A second 7 to 11 cycle PCR used a sample-barcoded 5' primer and a J-beta primer mix. Starting from the raw public reads, TCRdb applied fastp trimming at Q25, assembled clones with MiXCR and retained in-frame beta chains. Each entry merges the rows of one CDR3 protein and shows their most common DNA and genes. The sample includes fewer than 2,000,000 distinct CDR3 sequences, with about 32% observed a single time. The ten largest make up about 10% of the sample. Sequencing input: blood. Source of these receptors: a woman aged 25 to 39 in good health.

There are a few counts of this clonotype. The chain recombines TRBV27 with TRBJ1-4; D unresolved. Trimming stripped 4 bases from V and 0 bases from J, with 9 bases between. Germline CDR1 MNHEY, CDR2 SMNVEV (reference sequence). This CDR3 region has 15 residues. The CDR3: CASSSPFATNEKLFF. CDR3 nucleotides: TGTGCCAGCAGTTCCCCTTTTGCAACTAATGAAAAACTGTTTTTT.

The V and J genes are TRBV28 and TRBJ2-5, with 10 bases that match TRBD1. This CDR3 is 14 amino acids long. The V gene end was trimmed by 7 bases and the J gene end by 4 bases; junction bases not matched to a gene: 6. CDR1 and CDR2 from the germline V gene are MDHEN and SYDVKM. The CDR3 is CASTGQGKGETQYF. The CDR3 DNA reads TGTGCCAGCACGGGACAGGGGAAAGGAGAGACCCAGTACTTC.

J is TRBJ1-5 and V is TRBV28, with D hard to call. The CDR3 has 11 amino acids. Between the trimmed V and J ends, which lost 4 bases and 7 bases, there was a span of 5 bases. Germline V gives CDR1 MDHEN, CDR2 SYDVKM. CDR3 bases: TGTGCCAGCAGTTCACCACAGCCCCAGCATTTT. This codes for CASSSPQPQHF.

The gene calls are TRBV28 and TRBJ2-3, with 10 bases aligning to TRBD2. CDR1 MDHEN and CDR2 SYDVKM come from the germline V gene. V lost 6 bases and J lost 0; bases outside the gene matches: 6. The CDR3 is 16 amino acids. In DNA form, the CDR3 reads TGTGCCAGCAGCCATGGACTAGCGGCTAGCACAGATACGCAGTATTTT. The encoded protein is CASSHGLAASTDTQYF. Supplemented by reference TRBV28 and TRBJ2-3, the full variable domain reads DVKVTQSSRYLVKRTGEKVFLECVQDMDHENMFWYRQDPGLGLRLIYFSYDVKMKEKGDIPEGYSVSREKKERFSLILESASTNQTSMYLCASSHGLAASTDTQYFGPGTRLTVL.

This clonotype came up a few times. The chain couples TRBV6-1 to TRBJ1-5; possibly TRBD1 for D (6 bases). The CDR3 runs 14 residues. CDR1 and CDR2 (germline): MNHNS, SASEGT. V lost 2 bases and J lost 4, with 9 bases in between. For the CDR3, the DNA is TGTGCCAGCAGTGAATGGGACATTAATCAGCCCCAGCATTTT. It is translated as CASSEWDINQPQHF.

Worth noting for this clonotype: A much larger clone differs from this one at a single base, so this may be a read error. V gene TRBV29-1 combines with J gene TRBJ2-7; TRBD1 matches at 8 bases. Germline loops: CDR1 SQVTM, CDR2 ANQGSEA. The CDR3 loop spans 17 amino acids. In DNA, the CDR3 is TGCAGCGCTGAACTCGGGGTTACCCGGACAGGGAACTACGAGCAGTACTTC. It specifies CSAELGVTRTGNYEQYF.

This clonotype has more than one count but fewer than ten. The chain is built from TRBV7-9 and TRBJ2-5; weak D call: TRBD1 (6 bases). The germline V and J ends were trimmed by 8 bases and 5 bases, with 15 bases remaining between them. This CDR3 has 13 amino acids. Germline-derived CDR1 and CDR2 are SEHNR and FQNEAQ (reference sequence). The CDR3 here is CASGVQGAETQYF. Here the CDR3 DNA reads TGTGCCAGCGGAGTACAGGGCGCGGAGACCCAGTACTTC.

In its sample, this clonotype was seen many times. The chain joins TRBV12-3 or TRBV12-4 to TRBJ2-5; D may be TRBD1 or TRBD2 (5 bases each). This CDR3 contains 16 residues. V lost 4 bases and J 5 bases, leaving 20 bases between the germline ends. The CDR3 loop reads CASSSPRDPRAETQYF. CDR3 in DNA: TGTGCCAGCAGTTCCCCTCGGGACCCCCGAGCTGAGACCCAGTACTTC.

The chain carries TRBV20-1 and TRBJ2-3; perhaps TRBD1 as D (5 bases). Germline CDR1 reads DFQATT; CDR2 reads SNEGSKA (reference sequence). CDR3 length equals 14 residues. Trimming took 0 bases from V and 2 from J, leaving 9 bases between them. The CDR3 region is CSARDQGYTDTQYF. In nucleotides, the CDR3 is TGCAGTGCTAGAGATCAGGGCTACACAGATACGCAGTATTTT.

This clonotype was seen more than once but under ten times. The CDR3 sequence is CASSNRERDAEAFF. The CDR3 DNA follows: TGCGCCAGCAGTAATCGGGAACGGGACGCTGAAGCTTTCTTT. The chain employs TRBV5-1 and TRBJ1-1; possible D gene TRBD1, 5 bases. CDR3 length: 14 residues. The germline gives CDR1 SGHRS, CDR2 YFSETQ. V was cut by 5 bases and J by 6 bases, with 17 bases left in between.

The V gene is TRBV2, the J gene TRBJ2-7; tentatively, D is TRBD1 (5 bases). The CDR3 consists of 15 residues. CDR1 is SNHLY, CDR2 FYNNEI, per germline. The V end was cut by 8 bases, the J end by 0 bases, with 17 bases between. This CDR3 reads CASAPMQGNSYEQYF. The CDR3 region has the DNA TGTGCCAGCGCCCCTATGCAGGGAAACTCCTACGAGCAGTACTTC.

This sequence joins TRBV20-1 and TRBJ1-2, with D possibly matching TRBD1 (5 bases). Trimming cost V 5 bases and J 4 bases, with 14 bases left between them. The CDR3 has 13 residues. The germline CDR1 and CDR2 sequences are DFQATT and SNEGSKA (reference sequence). The chain's CDR3 is CSADAGTGYGYTF. In DNA form, the CDR3 reads TGCAGTGCTGATGCCGGGACGGGCTATGGCTACACCTTC.

The sample holds a few counts of this clonotype. This chain joins TRBV11-2 and TRBJ2-1, with 8 bases that match TRBD2. The junction had 12 bases not matched to a gene; V was cut back by 8 bases and J by 0 bases. This CDR3 spans 17 amino acids. In germline, CDR1 is SGHAT, CDR2 FQNNGV. CDR3 sequence reads: CASLGGAWGSSYNEQFF. CDR3 nucleotides: TGTGCCAGCCTCGGGGGGGCCTGGGGGAGCTCCTACAATGAGCAGTTCTTC.

This clonotype was seen a few times. Mismatch with germline at one junction end may stem from a read error. The rearrangement uses TRBV20-1 and TRBJ2-5; weak D call: TRBD2 (5 bases). This CDR3 has 14 residues. Per germline, CDR1 DFQATT and CDR2 SNEGSKA (reference sequence). CDR3: CSVREGGSEGTQYF. CDR3 nucleotides: TGCAGTGTTAGAGAGGGCGGCAGTGAAGGGACCCAGTACTTC.

This clonotype was detected many times. V and J are TRBV18 and TRBJ2-3; D is undetermined. The germline V and J ends were trimmed by 8 bases and 0 bases, with 9 bases remaining between them. Germline CDR1 and CDR2: KGHSH and LQKENI. The CDR3 totals 13 residues. The CDR3 spells CASSPASTDTQYF. In DNA, the CDR3 is TGTGCCAGCAGCCCGGCTAGCACAGATACGCAGTATTTT.

The chain carries TRBV28 and TRBJ2-7, with a possible D match to TRBD1 (6 bases). This CDR3 is built from 16 residues. V lost 2 bases and J lost 10, with 24 bases in between. The germline V gene has CDR1 MDHEN and CDR2 SYDVKM. The CDR3 sequence is CASSLIGMAGEKSQYF. For the CDR3, the DNA is TGTGCCAGCAGTTTAATTGGGATGGCAGGGGAAAAGAGCCAGTACTTC.

Many counts were recorded for this clonotype. The chain uses TRBV27 and TRBJ2-7; 7 nucleotides align to TRBD1. V dropped 5 bases and J dropped 4; count of bases not matched to a gene: 8. This CDR3 region has 14 residues. Germline V gives CDR1 MNHEY, CDR2 SMNVEV (reference sequence). This CDR3 reads CASSLGTAAYEQYF. In DNA form, the CDR3 reads TGTGCCAGCAGTCTCGGGACAGCAGCTTACGAGCAGTACTTC.